The 6 T cell receptor beta chains given below trace back to one sample, sequenced in a study of shared clonotypes between healthy human individuals (dated by TCRdb to between 2020 and 2021). Receptor amplification or capture employed the immunoSEQ multiplex PCR assay. TCRdb's version of the immuneACCESS table is confined to in-frame rearrangements and falls short of the full clone set. An unresolved V gene accounts for under half of the shortfall where checked; the remainder is of unknown origin. Across this sample there are about 2 million clones, with about 95% seen only once. Roughly 1% of the sample is held by the ten biggest clonotypes. CD8 naive samples consisted of CD45RO-negative cells that were positively selected for CCR7, yielding a CD45RA+CCR7+ population without TemRA cells. Sequencing was performed on naive CD8+ T cells sorted from blood. This sample's cell subset or site label indicates: CD45RA+CCR7+. The source of these receptors is a young man in good health.

The chain links TRBV2 to TRBJ2-3; perhaps D is TRBD1 or TRBD2 (5 bases each). Trimming took off 4 bases at V and 0 bases at J, with 11 bases between the two ends. CDR3 length equals 15 residues. Germline V gene data show CDR1 as SNHLY and CDR2 as FYNNEI. Here the CDR3 DNA reads TGTGCCAGCAGTGGGGACGCCACTAGCACAGATACGCAGTATTTT. Amino acid sequence: CASSGDATSTDTQYF.

This clone appeared a single time. The chain employs TRBV27 and TRBJ2-3; D possibly corresponds to TRBD1 (6 bases). The CDR3 is 15 residues long. CDR1 and CDR2 (germline): MNHEY, SMNVEV (reference sequence). Trimming cost V 6 bases and J 5 bases, with 18 bases left between them. This CDR3 reads CASSSSAGALDTQYF. The CDR3 DNA sequence: TGTGCCAGCAGCTCCTCGGCAGGGGCCTTAGATACGCAGTATTTT.

The rearrangement links TRBV7-9 to TRBJ2-1, with 10 positions matching TRBD2. With 6 bases clipped from V and 10 bases from J, the junction kept 6 bases outside the gene matches. Germline CDR1 is SEHNR and CDR2 is FQNEAQ (reference sequence). This CDR3 comprises 13 residues. As DNA, the CDR3 is TGTGCCAGCAGTGGGACTAGCGTAGGGGAGCAGTTCTTC. Protein sequence: CASSGTSVGEQFF.

This chain connects TRBV6-6 to TRBJ2-1, with D perhaps matching TRBD2 (5 bases). Germline loops: CDR1 MNHNY, CDR2 SVGAGI (reference sequence). CDR3 length: 16 residues. V shed 10 bases and J shed 8 bases, with 27 bases lying between them. The CDR3 region has the DNA TGTGCCACCACAGCAGAGAGCTATCTCAACGGGGATGAGCAGTTCTTC. It yields the protein CATTAESYLNGDEQFF.

This clone appeared once. The chain carries TRBV4-3 and TRBJ2-7; D perhaps matches TRBD2 (5 bases). Germline V lookup: CDR1 LGHNA, CDR2 YSLEER. This CDR3 is built from 13 residues. The V end was cut by 4 bases, the J end by 1 base, with 8 bases between. CDR3 DNA sequence: TGCGCCAGCAGCCTACGGACTTCCTACGAGCAGTACTTC. This codes for CASSLRTSYEQYF.

The J gene is TRBJ2-2, the V gene TRBV6-1; TRBD1 matches at 7 bases. CDR1 and CDR2 from the germline V gene are MNHNS and SASEGT. This CDR3 comprises 15 residues. Trimming removed 1 base from V and 5 bases from J; junction bases left unmatched: 4. The chain's CDR3 is CASSEDRGFTGELFF. The CDR3 DNA reads TGTGCCAGCAGTGAAGACAGGGGTTTTACCGGGGAGCTGTTTTTT.